This record concerns one T cell receptor (beta chain) sequence. This CDR3 has 15 amino acids. This entry belongs to a study of blood T cell repertoires in COVID-19. Across the whole study: COVID-19 samples from acute and convalescent phases originated in the United States, Italy and Spain. Nucleic acid was either cDNA or gDNA, and it came from T cells, B-cell-depleted T cells, or PBMCs.

Clones were read by immunoSEQ multiplex PCR, and TCRdb kept only the in-frame ones, dropping some. The table shows about 58,000 clones, with approximately 87% occurring only once. The V call is TRBV12-1, the J call TRBJ1-1; the table's D gene call, TRBD1, was not cross checked with the DNA. TRBV12-1 is a listed pseudogene. The sample was peripheral blood. The origin of this receptor is a man between 40 and 49 years old with active COVID-19. The CDR3, as DNA: TGTGCCAGCAGCTTCCGGGACACAAAGAACACTGAAGCTTTCTTT. It specifies CASSFRDTKNTEAFF.